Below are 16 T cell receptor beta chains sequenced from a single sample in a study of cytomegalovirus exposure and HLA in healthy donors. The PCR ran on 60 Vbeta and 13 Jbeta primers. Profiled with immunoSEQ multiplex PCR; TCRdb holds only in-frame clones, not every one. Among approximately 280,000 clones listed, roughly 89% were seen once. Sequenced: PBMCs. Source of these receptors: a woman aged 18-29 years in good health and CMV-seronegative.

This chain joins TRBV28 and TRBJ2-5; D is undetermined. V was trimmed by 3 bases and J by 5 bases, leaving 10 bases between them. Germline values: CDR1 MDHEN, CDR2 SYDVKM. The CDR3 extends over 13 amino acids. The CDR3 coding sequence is TGTGCCAGCAGTTTTCCCCCAAGCGAGACCCAGTACTTC. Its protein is CASSFPPSETQYF.

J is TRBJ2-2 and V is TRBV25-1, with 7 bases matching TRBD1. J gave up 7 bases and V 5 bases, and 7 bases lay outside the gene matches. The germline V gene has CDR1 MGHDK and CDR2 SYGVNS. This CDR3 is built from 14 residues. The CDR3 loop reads CASSPQGSSGELFF. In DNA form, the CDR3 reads TGTGCCAGCAGTCCACAGGGGTCCAGCGGGGAGCTGTTTTTT.

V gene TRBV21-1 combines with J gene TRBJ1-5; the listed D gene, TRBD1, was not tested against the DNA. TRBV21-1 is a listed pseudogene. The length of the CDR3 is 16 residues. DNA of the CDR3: TGTGCCAGCAGCAAAGACGGGAAACAGGGTAGTCAGCCCCAGCATTTT. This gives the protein CASSKDGKQGSQPQHF.

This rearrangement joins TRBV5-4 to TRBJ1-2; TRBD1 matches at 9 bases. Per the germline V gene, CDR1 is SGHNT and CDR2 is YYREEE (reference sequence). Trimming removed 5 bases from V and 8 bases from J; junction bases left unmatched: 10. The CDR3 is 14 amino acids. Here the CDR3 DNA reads TGTGCCAGCAGAGACAGGGGGTTGCTTCACGGCTACACCTTC. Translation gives CASRDRGLLHGYTF.

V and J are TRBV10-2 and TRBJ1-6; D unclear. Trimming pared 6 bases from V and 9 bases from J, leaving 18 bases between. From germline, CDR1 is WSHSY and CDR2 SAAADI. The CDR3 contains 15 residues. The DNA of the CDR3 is TGCGCCAGCAGCCAATCGGGCCTGGCGGGTTCACCCCTCCACTTT. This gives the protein CASSQSGLAGSPLHF.

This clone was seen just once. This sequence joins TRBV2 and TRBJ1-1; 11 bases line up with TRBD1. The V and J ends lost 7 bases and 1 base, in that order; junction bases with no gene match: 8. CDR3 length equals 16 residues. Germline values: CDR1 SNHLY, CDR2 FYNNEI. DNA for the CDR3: TGTGCCAGCACAAGAGGGGGGACAGGGGGGAACACTGAAGCTTTCTTT. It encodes CASTRGGTGGNTEAFF.

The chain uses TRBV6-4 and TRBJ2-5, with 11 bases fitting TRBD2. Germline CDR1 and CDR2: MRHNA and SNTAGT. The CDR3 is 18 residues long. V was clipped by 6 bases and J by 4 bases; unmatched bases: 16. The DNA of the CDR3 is TGTGCCAGCAGGACGGGAGGTAGCGGGGGGGACCCCCCAGAGACCCAGTACTTC. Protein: CASRTGGSGGDPPETQYF.

The CDR3: CASSQNRGWKGYTF. The CDR3 nucleotides are TGCGCCAGCAGTCAAAACAGGGGGTGGAAGGGCTACACCTTC. The V call is TRBV23-1, the J call TRBJ1-2; 8 bases fit TRBD1. TRBV23-1 is recorded as an ORF, its role being uncertain. CDR3 length: 14 amino acids. J was trimmed by 8 bases and V by 2 bases; bases with no gene match: 7.

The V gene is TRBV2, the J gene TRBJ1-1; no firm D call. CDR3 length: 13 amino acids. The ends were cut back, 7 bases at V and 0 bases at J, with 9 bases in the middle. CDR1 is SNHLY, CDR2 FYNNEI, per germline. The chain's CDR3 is CASIREVNTEAFF. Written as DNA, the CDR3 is TGTGCCAGCATACGGGAGGTGAACACTGAAGCTTTCTTT.

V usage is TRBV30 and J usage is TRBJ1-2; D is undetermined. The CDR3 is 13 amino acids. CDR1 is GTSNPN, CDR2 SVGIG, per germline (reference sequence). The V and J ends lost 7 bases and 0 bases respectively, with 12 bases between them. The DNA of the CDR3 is TGTGCCTTTTTACATCCTGCTAACTATGGCTACACCTTC. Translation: CAFLHPANYGYTF.

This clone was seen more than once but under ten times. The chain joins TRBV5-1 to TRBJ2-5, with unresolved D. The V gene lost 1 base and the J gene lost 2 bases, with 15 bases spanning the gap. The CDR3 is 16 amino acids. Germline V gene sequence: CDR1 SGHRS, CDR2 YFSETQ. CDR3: CASSLSGVALQETQYF. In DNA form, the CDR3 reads TGCGCCAGCAGCTTGTCGGGTGTAGCTCTTCAAGAGACCCAGTACTTC.

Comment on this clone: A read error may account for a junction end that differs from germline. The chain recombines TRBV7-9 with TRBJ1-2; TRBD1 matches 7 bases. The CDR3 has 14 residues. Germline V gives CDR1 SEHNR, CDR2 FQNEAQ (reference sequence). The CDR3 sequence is CSSSFRGMTYGYTF. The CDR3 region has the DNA TGTTCCAGCAGCTTCAGGGGGATGACCTATGGCTACACCTTC.

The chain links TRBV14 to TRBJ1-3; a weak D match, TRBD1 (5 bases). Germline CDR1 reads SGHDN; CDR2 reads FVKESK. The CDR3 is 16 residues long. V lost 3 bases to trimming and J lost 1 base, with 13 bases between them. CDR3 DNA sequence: TGTGCCAGCAGCCATAAGGGGTTGGTATCTGGAAACACCATATATTTT. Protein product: CASSHKGLVSGNTIYF. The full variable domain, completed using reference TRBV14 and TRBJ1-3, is EAGVTQFPSHSVIEKGQTVTLRCDPISGHDNLYWYRRVMGKEIKFLLHFVKESKQDESGMPNNRFLAERTGGTYSTLKVQPAELEDSGVYFCASSHKGLVSGNTIYFGEGSWLTVV.

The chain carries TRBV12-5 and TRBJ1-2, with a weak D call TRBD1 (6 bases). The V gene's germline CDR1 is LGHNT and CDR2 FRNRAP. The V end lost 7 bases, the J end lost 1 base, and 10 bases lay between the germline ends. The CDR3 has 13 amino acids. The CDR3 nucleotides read TGTGCTAGTGCCTTACAGGGTAACTATGGCTACACCTTC. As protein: CASALQGNYGYTF.

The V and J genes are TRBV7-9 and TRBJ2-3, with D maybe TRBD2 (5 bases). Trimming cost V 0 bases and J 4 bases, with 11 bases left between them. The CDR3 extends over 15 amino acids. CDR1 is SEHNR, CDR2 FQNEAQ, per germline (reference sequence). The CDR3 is CASSLARVVADTQYF. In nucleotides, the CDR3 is TGTGCCAGCAGCTTAGCGCGGGTTGTGGCAGATACGCAGTATTTT.

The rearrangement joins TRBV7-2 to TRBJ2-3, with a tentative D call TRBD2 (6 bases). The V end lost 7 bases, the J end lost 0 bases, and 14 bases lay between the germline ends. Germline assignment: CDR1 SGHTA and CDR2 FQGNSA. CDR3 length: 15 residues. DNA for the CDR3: TGTGCCAGCAACCTTGGAGGGGTTAGCACAGATACGCAGTATTTT. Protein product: CASNLGGVSTDTQYF.